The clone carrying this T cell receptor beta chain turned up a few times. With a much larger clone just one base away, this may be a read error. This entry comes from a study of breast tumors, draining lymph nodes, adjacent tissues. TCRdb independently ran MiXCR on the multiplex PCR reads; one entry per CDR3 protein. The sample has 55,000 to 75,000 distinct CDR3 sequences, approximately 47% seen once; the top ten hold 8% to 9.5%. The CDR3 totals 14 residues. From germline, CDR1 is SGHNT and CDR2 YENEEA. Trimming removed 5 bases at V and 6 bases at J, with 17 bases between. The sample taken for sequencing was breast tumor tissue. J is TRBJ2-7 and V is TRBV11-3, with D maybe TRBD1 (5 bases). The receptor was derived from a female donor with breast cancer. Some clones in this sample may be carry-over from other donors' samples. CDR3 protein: CASSPRGFAGEQYF. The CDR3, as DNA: TGTGCCAGCAGCCCTAGGGGATTTGCCGGCGAGCAGTACTTC.